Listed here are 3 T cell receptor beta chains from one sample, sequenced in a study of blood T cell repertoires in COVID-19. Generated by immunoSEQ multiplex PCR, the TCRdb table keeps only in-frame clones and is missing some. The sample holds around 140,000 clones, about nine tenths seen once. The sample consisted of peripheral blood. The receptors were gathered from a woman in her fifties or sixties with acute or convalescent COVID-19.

CDR3 coding DNA: TGTGCCACCAGTGATTTGGGGCGGACAGTTCCACGCACCGGGGAGCTGTTTTTT. The encoded protein is CATSDLGRTVPRTGELFF. This chain connects TRBV24-1 to TRBJ2-2; TRBD1 is a possible D gene (6 bases). The CDR3 has 18 amino acids. Germline assignment: CDR1 KGHDR and CDR2 SFDVKD. Trimming stripped 0 bases from V and 4 bases from J, with 17 bases between.

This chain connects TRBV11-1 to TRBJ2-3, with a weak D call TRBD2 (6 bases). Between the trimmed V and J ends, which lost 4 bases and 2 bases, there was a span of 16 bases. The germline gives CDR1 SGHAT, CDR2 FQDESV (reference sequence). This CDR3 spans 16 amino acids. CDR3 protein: CASSSSSPGDTDTQYF. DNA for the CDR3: TGTGCCAGCAGCTCCTCCTCTCCGGGGGACACAGATACGCAGTATTTT.

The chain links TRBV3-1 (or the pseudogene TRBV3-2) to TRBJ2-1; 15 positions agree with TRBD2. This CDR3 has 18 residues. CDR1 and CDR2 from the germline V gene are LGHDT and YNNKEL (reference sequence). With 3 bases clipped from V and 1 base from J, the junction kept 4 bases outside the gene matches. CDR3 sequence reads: CASSHGLAGGPSYNEQFF. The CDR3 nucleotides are TGTGCCAGCAGCCACGGACTAGCGGGGGGGCCGTCCTACAATGAGCAGTTCTTC.